The 22 T cell receptor beta chains below all came from one sample that was sequenced in a study of blood T cells in healthy people across ages. Alongside a J-beta primer mix, a sample-barcoded 5' primer served in a second PCR lasting about 7 to 12 cycles. MiXCR, run by TCRdb on the 5' RACE reads, gives a single entry per CDR3 protein. This repertoire shows approximately 400,000 distinct CDR3 sequences, 45% to 65% found once; its top ten account for under 60%. The specimen sequenced was blood. Source of these receptors: a man in his 60s in good health.

The rearrangement joins TRBV20-1 to TRBJ2-1; D is uncertain. The V and J ends lost 5 bases and 1 base respectively, with 6 bases between them. The CDR3 totals 12 residues. Germline values: CDR1 DFQATT, CDR2 SNEGSKA (reference sequence). CDR3 loop: CSAPMSYNEQFF. CDR3 in DNA: TGCAGTGCTCCCATGTCCTACAATGAGCAGTTCTTC.

The chain uses TRBV7-9 and TRBJ1-2, with 8 bases that match TRBD1. The CDR3 is made up of 14 amino acids. The J segment lost 8 bases and the V segment lost 5 bases, leaving 10 bases of the junction unmatched. Germline V gives CDR1 SEHNR, CDR2 FQNEAQ (reference sequence). DNA for the CDR3: TGTGCCAGCAGCCCTCGGACAGGGAAAGGCGGCTACACCTTC. Amino acids: CASSPRTGKGGYTF.

A few counts support this clonotype. The J gene is TRBJ2-5, the V gene TRBV2; the match to TRBD2 covers 13 bases. The V gene end was trimmed by 8 bases and the J gene end by 1 base; junction bases not matched to a gene: 4. Germline V gives CDR1 SNHLY, CDR2 FYNNEI. The CDR3 loop spans 15 amino acids. The CDR3 DNA is TGTGCCAGCCGGACTAGCGGGGGTAGCCAAGAGACCCAGTACTTC. The encoded protein is CASRTSGGSQETQYF.

This chain connects TRBV28 to TRBJ1-2; D remains unclear. Germline V gives CDR1 MDHEN, CDR2 SYDVKM. The CDR3 totals 14 residues. V was pared by 3 bases and J by 3 bases, with 11 bases between. This chain's CDR3 is CASSFEQQYYGYTF. The CDR3 DNA reads TGTGCCAGCAGTTTTGAACAGCAATACTATGGCTACACCTTC.

The chain employs TRBV5-5 and TRBJ1-2; possible D gene TRBD1, 5 bases. The CDR3 totals 15 residues. V was clipped by 4 bases and J by 5 bases, with 18 bases between them. CDR1 and CDR2 (germline): SGHKS, YYEKEE (reference sequence). The CDR3 nucleotides read TGTGCCAGCAGCGCATCCAGGGTCCCCTCATATGGCTACACCTTC. Its translation: CASSASRVPSYGYTF.

The CDR3 DNA sequence: TGTGCCAGCAACGGACAGGGGGCTCGGTATGGCTACACCTTC. Translated: CASNGQGARYGYTF. The chain employs TRBV6-4 and TRBJ1-2, with 11 bases fitting TRBD1. The trim removed 7 bases at V and 5 bases at J, leaving 6 bases unmatched. CDR1 MRHNA and CDR2 SNTAGT come from the germline V gene. The CDR3 spans 14 residues.

The sample holds one count of this clonotype. The rearrangement uses TRBV5-1 and TRBJ1-2, with a tentative D call TRBD1 (5 bases). Germline V CDR1 and CDR2: SGHRS, YFSETQ. The CDR3 is 15 residues long. Trimming took off 0 bases at V and 4 bases at J, with 13 bases between the two ends. The CDR3 nucleotides are TGCGCCAGCAGCTTGGATCCCAGGGAAACCTATGGCTACACCTTC. It is translated as CASSLDPRETYGYTF.

This clonotype came up many times. The chain recombines TRBV7-2 with TRBJ2-7, with a tentative D call TRBD1 (6 bases). The CDR3 loop spans 15 amino acids. The V end was cut by 3 bases, the J end by 1 base, with 13 bases between. Per germline, CDR1 SGHTA and CDR2 FQGNSA. The CDR3 region is CASSFEQGKSYEQYF. The CDR3 nucleotides are TGTGCCAGCAGCTTCGAACAGGGAAAATCCTACGAGCAGTACTTC.

This clonotype was detected only a few times. The chain carries TRBV20-1 and TRBJ2-7, with D possibly being TRBD2 (6 bases). V was cut by 0 bases and J by 4 bases, with 13 bases left in between. The CDR3 runs 14 residues. From germline, CDR1 is DFQATT and CDR2 SNEGSKA (reference sequence). The CDR3: CSAREAGIQYEQYF. CDR3 in DNA: TGCAGTGCTAGAGAGGCGGGGATACAGTACGAGCAGTACTTC.

V is TRBV29-1 and J is TRBJ2-1, with TRBD2 matching over 8 bases. CDR3 length: 16 residues. J gave up 3 bases and V 3 bases, and 10 bases lay outside the gene matches. CDR1 SQVTM and CDR2 ANQGSEA come from the germline V gene. The CDR3 coding sequence is TGCAGCGTTGAGGCGACGGGAGGGGCCTTCTACAATGAGCAGTTCTTC. It codes for CSVEATGGAFYNEQFF.

In its sample, this clonotype was seen a few times. The V gene is TRBV3-1, the J gene TRBJ2-7; tentatively, D is TRBD2 (5 bases). This CDR3 has 14 amino acids. Germline assignment: CDR1 LGHDT and CDR2 YNNKEL (reference sequence). The V end was cut by 4 bases, the J end by 3 bases, with 13 bases between. In DNA form, the CDR3 reads TGTGCCAGCAGCCTTGCAACGGCGGGCTACGAGCAGTACTTC. As protein: CASSLATAGYEQYF.

This chain links TRBV4-3 with TRBJ2-7; TRBD2 aligns across 11 bases. V lost 0 bases to trimming and J lost 3 bases; unmatched junction nucleotides: 7. Per the germline V gene, CDR1 is LGHNA and CDR2 is YSLEER. The CDR3 has 17 residues. CDR3 coding DNA: TGCGCCAGCAGCCAAGACCTACCGACTAGCGGGAACTACGAGCAGTACTTC. Translated, it gives CASSQDLPTSGNYEQYF.

The V gene is TRBV7-2, the J gene TRBJ2-3; D is possibly TRBD2 (5 bases). V gave up 4 bases and J gave up 4 bases, with 9 bases separating them. Germline lookup yields CDR1 SGHTA and CDR2 FQGNSA. The length of the CDR3 is 13 residues. CDR3 protein: CASSSMEADTQYF. DNA of the CDR3: TGTGCCAGCAGCTCGATGGAGGCAGATACGCAGTATTTT.

V gene TRBV7-2 combines with J gene TRBJ2-3, with D hard to call. Looked up from germline, CDR1 is SGHTA and CDR2 is FQGNSA. This CDR3 contains 14 residues. Deletions cut 5 bases from V and 2 bases from J, with 11 bases between. CDR3 loop: CASSPRAATDTQYF. CDR3 bases: TGTGCCAGCAGCCCTCGGGCAGCCACAGATACGCAGTATTTT.

The table lists this clonotype with a few counts. The CDR3 bases are TGTGCCAGCAGCTTAGCCCTAGCGGGAAAAATTAAGGAGCAGTACTTC. Its protein product is CASSLALAGKIKEQYF. The chain employs TRBV7-2 and TRBJ2-7; 9 nucleotides align to TRBD2. Germline CDR1 and CDR2: SGHTA and FQGNSA. Trimming took 0 bases from V and 7 from J; bases not matched to a gene: 10. This CDR3 has 16 amino acids.

The V gene is TRBV6-2 or TRBV6-3, the J gene TRBJ1-1; D possibly corresponds to TRBD1 (5 bases). The germline V gene encodes CDR1 MNHEY and CDR2 SVGEGT. The CDR3 totals 15 residues. V gave up 2 bases and J gave up 3 bases, with 13 bases separating them. CDR3 sequence reads: CASSYRGTFDTEAFF. The CDR3, as DNA: TGTGCCAGCAGTTACCGCGGGACCTTTGACACTGAAGCTTTCTTT.

This clonotype has only a few counts. Possible read error: a much larger clone is one base away. CDR3 sequence reads: CASSFRPSNNEQYF. CDR3 nucleotide sequence: TGTGCCAGCAGCTTCCGTCCCTCGAACAATGAGCAGTACTTC. The rearrangement links TRBV7-9 to TRBJ2-1; D gene unclear. Near its end, the DNA agrees better with TRBJ2-7, so the J call may be wrong. The CDR3 is 14 amino acids. CDR1 and CDR2 from the germline V gene are SEHNR and FQNEAQ (reference sequence).

Worth noting for this clonotype: The germline gene is not matched at one end of the junction; a read error may be the cause. The DNA for the CDR3 is TGCATTGCTAGACGGGCAGGGGCCTACGAGCAGTACTTC. Its protein product is CIARRAGAYEQYF. The chain joins TRBV20-1 to TRBJ2-5, with D perhaps TRBD1 (6 bases). The J call may be incorrect, as the DNA end agrees better with TRBJ2-7. Germline V gene sequence: CDR1 DFQATT, CDR2 SNEGSKA (reference sequence). The CDR3 has 13 amino acids.

This clonotype was seen a handful of times. The chain uses TRBV5-6 and TRBJ1-2, with D tentatively TRBD1 (6 bases). Between the trimmed V and J ends, which lost 4 bases and 4 bases, there was a span of 17 bases. The CDR3 has 15 residues. Per the germline V gene, CDR1 is SGHDT and CDR2 is YYEEEE. The CDR3 protein is CASSPALDSVYGYTF. Here the CDR3 DNA reads TGTGCCAGCAGCCCCGCCCTGGACAGCGTCTATGGCTACACCTTC.

The chain carries TRBV7-2 and TRBJ2-5; 8 bases map to TRBD2. Germline-derived CDR1 and CDR2 are SGHTA and FQGNSA. The trim removed 5 bases at V and 5 bases at J, leaving 16 bases unmatched. The CDR3 covers 17 residues. The CDR3 here is CASSRSIRAGGQETQYF. The CDR3, as DNA: TGTGCCAGCAGCAGATCGATTAGGGCGGGAGGCCAGGAGACCCAGTACTTC.

This clonotype was seen at least ten times. The rearrangement uses TRBV6-2 or TRBV6-3 and TRBJ2-7; 10 nucleotides align to TRBD2. V lost 5 bases and J lost 2; bases outside the gene matches: 6. The CDR3 has 15 amino acids. Germline V gene sequence: CDR1 MNHEY, CDR2 SVGEGT. The chain's CDR3 is CASSPLAGGTYEQYF. CDR3 DNA: TGTGCCAGCAGTCCATTAGCGGGGGGAACCTACGAGCAGTACTTC.

This clonotype has more than one count but fewer than ten. This chain links TRBV18 with TRBJ2-3, with TRBD1 matching over 7 bases. The V segment lost 5 bases and the J segment 2 bases; nucleotides outside the gene matches: 10. The CDR3 is made up of 16 amino acids. Germline V gives CDR1 KGHSH, CDR2 LQKENI. CDR3 bases: TGTGCCAGCTCAACCCGACAGGGAAGAGTCACAGATACGCAGTATTTT. It encodes CASSTRQGRVTDTQYF.